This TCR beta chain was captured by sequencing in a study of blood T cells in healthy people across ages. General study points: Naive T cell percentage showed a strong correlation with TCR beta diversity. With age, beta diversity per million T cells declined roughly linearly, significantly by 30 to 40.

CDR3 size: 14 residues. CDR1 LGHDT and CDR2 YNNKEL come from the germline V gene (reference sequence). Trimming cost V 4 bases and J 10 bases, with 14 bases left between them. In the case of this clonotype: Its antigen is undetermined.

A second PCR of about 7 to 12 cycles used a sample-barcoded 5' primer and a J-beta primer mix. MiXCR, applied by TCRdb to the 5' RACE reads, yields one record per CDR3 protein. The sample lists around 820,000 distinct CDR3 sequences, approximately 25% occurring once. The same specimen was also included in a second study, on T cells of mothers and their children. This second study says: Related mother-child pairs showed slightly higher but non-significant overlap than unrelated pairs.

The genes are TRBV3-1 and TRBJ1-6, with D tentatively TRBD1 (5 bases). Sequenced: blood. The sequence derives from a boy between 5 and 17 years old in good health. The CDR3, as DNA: TGTGCCAGCAGCCTCCGCAGGGCCGGGTCACCCCTCCACTTT. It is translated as CASSLRRAGSPLHF.